This passage covers 19 T cell receptor beta chains from one sample sequenced in a study of beta chain features in type 1 diabetes. The antigens these receptors bind are not known. The investigators reverse transcribed all of the isolated RNA, so they sequenced expressed TCRB transcripts. Some clones are missing from TCRdb's copy, which holds only in-frame ones; the method was immunoSEQ multiplex PCR. This sample has under 300,000 clones, with around 24% found just once. Overall study findings and caveats: Type 1 diabetes patients had moderately but significantly shorter TCRB CDR3s in all four CD4+ subsets.

Sequenced: naive CD4+ T cells from blood. The receptor set was obtained from a woman aged 25 to 39 with type 1 diabetes.

This clone has more than one count but fewer than ten. The chain links TRBV18 to TRBJ1-1; D is undetermined. V was trimmed by 1 base and J by 7 bases, leaving 7 bases between them. The CDR3 totals 12 residues. The germline V gene has CDR1 KGHSH and CDR2 LQKENI. The CDR3 spells CASSPQEYEAFF. The CDR3 nucleotides read TGTGCCAGCTCACCACAGGAGTATGAAGCTTTCTTT.

The V call is TRBV25-1, the J call TRBJ2-1; D might be TRBD1 (7 bases). Germline CDR1 and CDR2: MGHDK and SYGVNS. Trimming removed 4 bases from V and 6 bases from J, with 16 bases in between. This CDR3 contains 15 residues. The CDR3 sequence is CASSGGDSPLNEQFF. The DNA of the CDR3 is TGTGCCAGCAGTGGGGGGGACAGTCCCCTCAATGAGCAGTTCTTC.

This clone appeared a few times. The chain carries TRBV30 and TRBJ2-6; 7 bases line up with TRBD1. CDR1 and CDR2 (germline): GTSNPN, SVGIG (reference sequence). Losses at the gene ends were 5 bases for V and 2 bases for J; bases not matched to a gene: 6. The CDR3 extends over 15 amino acids. The CDR3 loop is CAWQQGFPGANVLTF. CDR3 bases: TGTGCCTGGCAACAGGGGTTTCCTGGGGCCAACGTCCTGACTTTC.

This clone was counted between two and nine times. This chain uses TRBV29-1 with TRBJ1-1, with TRBD1 as a possible D gene (6 bases). V lost 7 bases, J lost 1 base, and 13 bases lay in between. Per the germline V gene, CDR1 is SQVTM and CDR2 is ANQGSEA. This CDR3 comprises 13 residues. DNA for the CDR3: TGCAGCGCTGCAGGGGCGGGGAACACTGAAGCTTTCTTT. Its translation is CSAAGAGNTEAFF.

The rearrangement links TRBV13 to TRBJ2-7, with 12 bases fitting TRBD2. V lost 2 bases, J lost 4 bases, and 9 bases stayed unmatched. The V gene's germline CDR1 is PRHDT and CDR2 FYEKMQ (reference sequence). CDR3 size: 17 residues. CDR3 in DNA: TGTGCCAGCAGCTTATTAGTCCGGACTAGCGGGAAGTACGAGCAGTACTTC. This gives the protein CASSLLVRTSGKYEQYF.

The J gene is TRBJ1-2, the V gene TRBV19; D is unresolved. Trimming pared 3 bases from V and 2 bases from J, leaving 10 bases between. There are 14 residues in the CDR3. Germline assignment: CDR1 LNHDA and CDR2 SQIVND (reference sequence). The DNA for the CDR3 is TGTGCCAGTAGTATTGGAGCCAGAAACTATGGCTACACCTTC. Translated, it gives CASSIGARNYGYTF. The whole variable domain, filled in from reference TRBV19 and TRBJ1-2, reads DGGITQSPKYLFRKEGQNVTLSCEQNLNHDAMYWYRQDPGQGLRLIYYSQIVNDFQKGDIAEGYSVSREKKESFPLTVTSAQKNPTAFYLCASSIGARNYGYTFGSGTRLTVV.

This clone appeared a few times. The V and J genes are TRBV5-4 and TRBJ2-1; no clear D gene. Germline V CDR1 and CDR2: SGHNT, YYREEE (reference sequence). V was pared by 1 base and J by 5 bases, with 4 bases between. This CDR3 contains 12 residues. The CDR3 region is CASSLTNNEQFF. The CDR3 DNA reads TGTGCCAGCAGCTTGACTAACAATGAGCAGTTCTTC.

Only a few counts were recorded for this clone. One junction end disagrees with the germline gene, perhaps due to a read error. CDR3 region: CASSPQAGQETQYF. CDR3 nucleotide sequence: TGTGCTAGCAGTCCCCAAGCGGGGCAAGAGACCCAGTACTTC. The chain recombines TRBV7-7 with TRBJ2-5; TRBD2 matches 7 bases. The CDR3 loop spans 14 amino acids. Per the germline V gene, CDR1 is SSHAT and CDR2 is FNYEAQ (reference sequence).

V is TRBV7-2 and J is TRBJ1-1, with D tentatively TRBD1 (5 bases). Germline V CDR1 and CDR2: SGHTA, FQGNSA. Trimming removed 6 bases at V and 4 bases at J, with 21 bases between. CDR3 length equals 16 residues. The CDR3 DNA sequence: TGTGCCAGCAGTACTGACAGTTTCCCCAATCTCACTGAAGCTTTCTTT. Protein sequence: CASSTDSFPNLTEAFF.

The genes are TRBV4-2 and TRBJ2-3; 9 bases line up with TRBD2. V shed 1 base, J shed 0 bases, and the junction held 2 bases outside the gene matches. The CDR3 loop spans 16 amino acids. Germline V gene lookup returns CDR1 LGHNA and CDR2 YNFKEQ. CDR3 nucleotides: TGTGCCAGCAGCCAAGGGCTAGCGGGAAGCACAGATACGCAGTATTTT. As protein: CASSQGLAGSTDTQYF.

The gene calls are TRBV9 and TRBJ2-5; D not certain. CDR1 and CDR2 from the germline V gene are SGDLS and YYNGEE. The CDR3 is made up of 14 amino acids. Trimming pared 3 bases from V and 1 base from J, leaving 10 bases between. The DNA for the CDR3 is TGTGCCAGCAGCGCCCGGTACGCCCAAGAGACCCAGTACTTC. Translating gives CASSARYAQETQYF.

The chain is built from TRBV9 and TRBJ2-1; 10 bases align to TRBD2. V shed 4 bases and J 8 bases; nucleotides not matched to a gene: 9. CDR1 and CDR2 (germline): SGDLS, YYNGEE. The CDR3 extends over 15 amino acids. CDR3 protein: CASSKREGSRDEQFF. The CDR3 coding sequence is TGTGCCAGCAGCAAGCGGGAGGGCTCGAGGGATGAGCAGTTCTTC.

J is TRBJ1-2 and V is TRBV29-1; D not resolved. The CDR3 is 12 amino acids. Per germline, CDR1 SQVTM and CDR2 ANQGSEA. V gave up 4 bases and J gave up 8 bases, with 14 bases separating them. Here the CDR3 DNA reads TGCAGCGTTGCCGAACAGAGTAAGGGCTACACCTTC. It yields the protein CSVAEQSKGYTF. The entire variable domain, with the rest obtained from reference TRBV29-1 and TRBJ1-2, is as follows: SAVISQKPSRDICQRGTSLTIQCQVDSQVTMMFWYRQQPGQSLTLIATANQGSEATYESGFVIDKFPISRPNLTFSTLTVSNMSPEDSSIYLCSVAEQSKGYTFGSGTRLTVV.

This chain joins TRBV9 and TRBJ1-2; no clear D. The germline gives CDR1 SGDLS, CDR2 YYNGEE. This CDR3 has 13 amino acids. V shed 3 bases and J shed 7 bases, with 13 bases lying between them. The CDR3 spells CASSATLSGGYTF. CDR3 nucleotides: TGTGCCAGCAGCGCAACTCTCAGCGGTGGCTACACCTTC.

This clone has only a few counts. This sequence joins TRBV25-1 and TRBJ1-5, with D perhaps TRBD1 (5 bases). Trimming left V 3 bases short and J 6 bases short, with 12 bases between. Per germline, CDR1 MGHDK and CDR2 SYGVNS. The CDR3 length is 14 residues. The DNA of the CDR3 is TGTGCCAGCAGTGATCAGGGTCTGGGTCAGCCCCAGCATTTT. This translates into CASSDQGLGQPQHF.

The genes are TRBV2 and TRBJ1-2, with TRBD1 matching 8 bases. The germline V gene encodes CDR1 SNHLY and CDR2 FYNNEI. The CDR3 has 13 amino acids. The ends lost 7 bases at V and 8 bases at J; junction bases unmatched: 9. The CDR3 coding sequence is TGTGCCAGCATTTGGACAGGGACATTGGGCTACACCTTC. The encoded protein is CASIWTGTLGYTF. The complete variable domain, with remaining parts taken from reference TRBV2 and TRBJ1-2, reads EPEVTQTPSHQVTQMGQEVILRCVPISNHLYFYWYRQILGQKVEFLVSFYNNEISEKSEIFDDQFSVERPDGSNFTLKIRSTKLEDSAMYFCASIWTGTLGYTFGSGTRLTVV.

V gene TRBV6-6 combines with J gene TRBJ2-1, with 13 bases matching TRBD2. The trim removed 4 bases at V and 9 bases at J, leaving 6 bases unmatched. The CDR3 contains 15 residues. Germline CDR1 reads MNHNY; CDR2 reads SVGAGI (reference sequence). Written as DNA, the CDR3 is TGTGCCAGCAGTTCCACTAGCGGGAGGGCAAGTGAGCAGTTCTTC. It specifies CASSSTSGRASEQFF.

This clone was detected a few times. The genes are TRBV16 and TRBJ2-7, with 7 bases identical to TRBD1. CDR1 is KGHSY and CDR2 is FQNENV in the germline V gene. CDR3 length: 17 amino acids. V was pared by 4 bases and J by 1 base, with 13 bases of the junction left unmatched. The CDR3 reads CASSPLGWAGGSYEQYF. In DNA, the CDR3 is TGTGCCAGCAGCCCCCTTGGTTGGGCAGGGGGTTCCTACGAGCAGTACTTC.

This clone came up a few times. V usage is TRBV30 and J usage is TRBJ2-1; TRBD2 agrees at 8 bases. J was trimmed by 4 bases and V by 5 bases; bases with no gene match: 7. Germline values: CDR1 GTSNPN, CDR2 SVGIG (reference sequence). The length of the CDR3 is 14 residues. CDR3 sequence: CAWHTGGRYNEQFF. CDR3 sequence (DNA): TGTGCCTGGCATACGGGAGGGCGGTACAATGAGCAGTTCTTC.